The 19 T cell receptor beta chains reported below all come from one sample, sequenced in a study of cytomegalovirus exposure and HLA in healthy donors. Clones were read by immunoSEQ multiplex PCR, and TCRdb kept only the in-frame ones, dropping some. The sample holds tens of thousands of clones, just over 85% seen once. Sequenced: PBMCs. The receptors here all came from a woman aged 25 to 39 in good health and CMV-seronegative.

The chain links TRBV9 to TRBJ1-2; 8 bases are a match to TRBD1. The V and J ends lost 4 bases and 3 bases, in that order; junction bases with no gene match: 11. The CDR3 totals 16 residues. Germline V gene data show CDR1 as SGDLS and CDR2 as YYNGEE. CDR3 nucleotide sequence: TGTGCCAGCAGCCCTCACCGACAGGGGCGGGACTATGGCTACACCTTC. It specifies CASSPHRQGRDYGYTF.

J is TRBJ1-5 and V is TRBV30, with a possible D match to TRBD1 (6 bases). V lost 0 bases and J 6 bases, leaving 18 bases between the germline ends. Germline values: CDR1 GTSNPN, CDR2 SVGIG (reference sequence). This CDR3 comprises 16 residues. The CDR3 region has the DNA TGTGCCTGGAGTGTCACTAAGGGGGTTGGCGGTCAGCCCCAGCATTTT. It yields the protein CAWSVTKGVGGQPQHF.

The table lists this clone with a count of one. The chain recombines TRBV28 with TRBJ2-1, with 10 positions matching TRBD2. Germline V gene sequence: CDR1 MDHEN, CDR2 SYDVKM. CDR3 length: 18 residues. With 5 bases clipped from V and 6 bases from J, the junction kept 16 bases outside the gene matches. The DNA for the CDR3 is TGTGCCAGCAGTCCCCGTCTCCTAGCGGGAGCTGGGGGCAATGAGCAGTTCTTC. It yields the protein CASSPRLLAGAGGNEQFF.

The chain links TRBV9 to TRBJ2-5; 9 bases map to TRBD1. Per the germline V gene, CDR1 is SGDLS and CDR2 is YYNGEE. V lost 2 bases and J lost 1; bases outside the gene matches: 0. The CDR3 totals 14 residues. The CDR3 DNA reads TGTGCCAGCAGCGTGGGACAGGGCCAAGAGACCCAGTACTTC. Protein product: CASSVGQGQETQYF.

This clone was picked up one time. The J gene is TRBJ1-4, the V gene TRBV9; the D is unclear. In germline, CDR1 is SGDLS, CDR2 YYNGEE. The ends were cut back, 2 bases at V and 4 bases at J, with 12 bases in the middle. CDR3 size: 15 residues. The CDR3 DNA reads TGTGCCAGCAGCGTTGGGCTCCGTGATAATGAAAAACTGTTTTTT. Translated: CASSVGLRDNEKLFF.

The chain uses TRBV10-1 and TRBJ1-2; D perhaps matches TRBD1 (6 bases). CDR1 and CDR2 (germline): WNHNN, SYGVQD (reference sequence). Trimming removed 4 bases at V and 6 bases at J, with 12 bases between. The CDR3 sequence is 13 residues long. This CDR3 is CASSVRGGDGYTF. CDR3 nucleotide sequence: TGCGCCAGCAGTGTACGGGGGGGCGATGGCTACACCTTC.

In this sample, this clone turned up once. The chain combines TRBV18 with TRBJ2-1, with TRBD2 identical over 7 bases. Germline loops: CDR1 KGHSH, CDR2 LQKENI. Losses at the gene ends were 4 bases for V and 2 bases for J; bases not matched to a gene: 8. The CDR3 has 16 amino acids. CDR3 bases: TGTGCCAGCTCACAGAGGGCCAGCGGGACCTACAATGAGCAGTTCTTC. Its translation is CASSQRASGTYNEQFF.

This rearrangement joins TRBV4-3 to TRBJ1-2, with D perhaps TRBD1 (5 bases). CDR1 LGHNA and CDR2 YSLEER come from the germline V gene. The CDR3 contains 17 residues. V gave up 4 bases and J gave up 3 bases, with 21 bases separating them. CDR3 in amino acids: CASSPSPQGPLDYGYTF. CDR3 sequence (DNA): TGCGCCAGCAGCCCATCTCCCCAGGGTCCGCTTGACTATGGCTACACCTTC.

This chain connects TRBV27 to TRBJ2-1, with 16 bases lining up with TRBD2. The CDR3 loop spans 19 amino acids. Germline-derived CDR1 and CDR2 are MNHEY and SMNVEV (reference sequence). The trim removed 0 bases at V and 4 bases at J, leaving 6 bases unmatched. CDR3 nucleotides: TGTGCCAGCAGTTTATCCGGCGGGACTAGCGGGAGGGAGTACAATGAGCAGTTCTTC. Its translation is CASSLSGGTSGREYNEQFF.

The chain joins TRBV30 to TRBJ2-1, with D possibly being TRBD2 (6 bases). Germline V gene lookup returns CDR1 GTSNPN and CDR2 SVGIG (reference sequence). V gave up 5 bases and J gave up 8 bases, with 13 bases separating them. The CDR3 is made up of 12 amino acids. The DNA of the CDR3 is TGTGCCTGGTCACTAGCTAGCCATGAGCAGTTCTTC. Protein product: CAWSLASHEQFF. Together with reference TRBV30 and TRBJ2-1, the CDR3 gives the full variable domain: SQTIHQWPATLVQPVGSPLSLECTVEGTSNPNLYWYRQAAGRGLQLLFYSVGIGQISSEVPQNLSASRPQDRQFILSSKKLLLSDSGFYLCAWSLASHEQFFGPGTRLTVL.

This clone turned up a few times. V gene TRBV18 combines with J gene TRBJ2-7; perhaps TRBD2 as D (6 bases). The germline V and J ends were trimmed by 0 bases and 1 base, with 10 bases remaining between them. The CDR3 is 15 residues long. Germline loops: CDR1 KGHSH, CDR2 LQKENI. DNA for the CDR3: TGTGCCAGCTCACCACCGTCCGGGGGATCCTACGAGCAGTACTTC. Amino acids: CASSPPSGGSYEQYF. Drawing the rest from reference TRBV18 and TRBJ2-7, the complete variable domain is NAGVMQNPRHLVRRRGQEARLRCSPMKGHSHVYWYRQLPEEGLKFMVYLQKENIIDESGMPKERFSAEFPKEGPSILRIQQVVRGDSAAYFCASSPPSGGSYEQYFGPGTRLTVT.

A single count supports this clone. This chain connects TRBV5-1 to TRBJ2-6; 8 nucleotides align to TRBD2. The junction had 4 bases not matched to a gene; V was cut back by 4 bases and J by 4 bases. The CDR3 is 15 amino acids. The germline CDR1 and CDR2 sequences are SGHRS and YFSETQ. CDR3 bases: TGCGCCAGCAGCCTGGCGGGGGGCGGGGCCAACGTCCTGACTTTC. This encodes CASSLAGGGANVLTF.

V usage is TRBV2 and J usage is TRBJ2-1; TRBD2 matches at 8 bases. Unmatched junction bases numbered 12, after V lost 9 bases and J lost 8 bases. The length of the CDR3 is 14 residues. Looked up from germline, CDR1 is SNHLY and CDR2 is FYNNEI. For the CDR3, the DNA is TGTGCCAGTAAAAAAGCGGGGGTGGGCCATGAGCAGTTCTTC. Encoded protein: CASKKAGVGHEQFF.

The chain joins TRBV7-9 to TRBJ1-2; tentatively, D is TRBD1 (6 bases). Germline lookup yields CDR1 SEHNR and CDR2 FQNEAQ (reference sequence). The germline V and J ends were trimmed by 0 bases and 8 bases, with 13 bases remaining between them. This CDR3 spans 14 amino acids. CDR3 DNA: TGTGCCAGCAGCTTAGCCCGACAGGCCGGAGGCTACACCTTC. This gives the protein CASSLARQAGGYTF.

The chain joins TRBV4-1 to TRBJ2-7; 9 nucleotides match TRBD2. Per the germline V gene, CDR1 is MGHRA and CDR2 is YSYEKL. V was clipped by 0 bases and J by 2 bases; unmatched bases: 8. The CDR3 has 17 amino acids. CDR3 sequence (DNA): TGCGCCAGCAGCCAAGATCTTCCTAGCGGGACGACCTACGAGCAGTACTTC. This gives the protein CASSQDLPSGTTYEQYF.

In nucleotides, the CDR3 is TGTGCTAGTGCCGGGGACAACTACGAGCAGTACTTC. Its translation: CASAGDNYEQYF. The V call is TRBV12-5, the J call TRBJ2-7; tentative D call: TRBD1 (6 bases). Germline V gene lookup returns CDR1 LGHNT and CDR2 FRNRAP. V was cut by 7 bases and J by 3 bases, with 10 bases left in between. This CDR3 has 12 amino acids.

The rearrangement links TRBV6-5 to TRBJ1-4, with 11 nucleotides matching TRBD1. The CDR3 runs to 15 residues. V shed 2 bases and J 10 bases; nucleotides not matched to a gene: 6. In germline, CDR1 is MNHEY, CDR2 SVGAGI. CDR3 loop: CASSYPGTGGGKLFF. CDR3 in DNA: TGTGCCAGCAGTTACCCCGGGACAGGGGGTGGAAAACTGTTTTTT.

This clone came up once. The V call is TRBV4-2, the J call TRBJ2-3, with 9 positions matching TRBD2. V lost 4 bases and J lost 2; bases outside the gene matches: 7. The CDR3 sequence is 16 residues long. Germline CDR1 is LGHNA and CDR2 is YNFKEQ. Here the CDR3 reads CASSPRLAGTTDTQYF. The CDR3, as DNA: TGTGCCAGCAGCCCTCGGCTAGCGGGGACCACAGATACGCAGTATTTT.

The chain uses TRBV27 and TRBJ1-2; a weak D match, TRBD1 (6 bases). The CDR3 length is 15 residues. Trimming shortened V by 3 bases and J by 8 bases, and 19 bases separated the two germline ends. Germline V CDR1 and CDR2: MNHEY, SMNVEV (reference sequence). This CDR3 is CASSFSGGGAKGYTF. Here the CDR3 DNA reads TGTGCCAGCAGTTTCTCCGGGGGGGGCGCGAAAGGCTACACCTTC.